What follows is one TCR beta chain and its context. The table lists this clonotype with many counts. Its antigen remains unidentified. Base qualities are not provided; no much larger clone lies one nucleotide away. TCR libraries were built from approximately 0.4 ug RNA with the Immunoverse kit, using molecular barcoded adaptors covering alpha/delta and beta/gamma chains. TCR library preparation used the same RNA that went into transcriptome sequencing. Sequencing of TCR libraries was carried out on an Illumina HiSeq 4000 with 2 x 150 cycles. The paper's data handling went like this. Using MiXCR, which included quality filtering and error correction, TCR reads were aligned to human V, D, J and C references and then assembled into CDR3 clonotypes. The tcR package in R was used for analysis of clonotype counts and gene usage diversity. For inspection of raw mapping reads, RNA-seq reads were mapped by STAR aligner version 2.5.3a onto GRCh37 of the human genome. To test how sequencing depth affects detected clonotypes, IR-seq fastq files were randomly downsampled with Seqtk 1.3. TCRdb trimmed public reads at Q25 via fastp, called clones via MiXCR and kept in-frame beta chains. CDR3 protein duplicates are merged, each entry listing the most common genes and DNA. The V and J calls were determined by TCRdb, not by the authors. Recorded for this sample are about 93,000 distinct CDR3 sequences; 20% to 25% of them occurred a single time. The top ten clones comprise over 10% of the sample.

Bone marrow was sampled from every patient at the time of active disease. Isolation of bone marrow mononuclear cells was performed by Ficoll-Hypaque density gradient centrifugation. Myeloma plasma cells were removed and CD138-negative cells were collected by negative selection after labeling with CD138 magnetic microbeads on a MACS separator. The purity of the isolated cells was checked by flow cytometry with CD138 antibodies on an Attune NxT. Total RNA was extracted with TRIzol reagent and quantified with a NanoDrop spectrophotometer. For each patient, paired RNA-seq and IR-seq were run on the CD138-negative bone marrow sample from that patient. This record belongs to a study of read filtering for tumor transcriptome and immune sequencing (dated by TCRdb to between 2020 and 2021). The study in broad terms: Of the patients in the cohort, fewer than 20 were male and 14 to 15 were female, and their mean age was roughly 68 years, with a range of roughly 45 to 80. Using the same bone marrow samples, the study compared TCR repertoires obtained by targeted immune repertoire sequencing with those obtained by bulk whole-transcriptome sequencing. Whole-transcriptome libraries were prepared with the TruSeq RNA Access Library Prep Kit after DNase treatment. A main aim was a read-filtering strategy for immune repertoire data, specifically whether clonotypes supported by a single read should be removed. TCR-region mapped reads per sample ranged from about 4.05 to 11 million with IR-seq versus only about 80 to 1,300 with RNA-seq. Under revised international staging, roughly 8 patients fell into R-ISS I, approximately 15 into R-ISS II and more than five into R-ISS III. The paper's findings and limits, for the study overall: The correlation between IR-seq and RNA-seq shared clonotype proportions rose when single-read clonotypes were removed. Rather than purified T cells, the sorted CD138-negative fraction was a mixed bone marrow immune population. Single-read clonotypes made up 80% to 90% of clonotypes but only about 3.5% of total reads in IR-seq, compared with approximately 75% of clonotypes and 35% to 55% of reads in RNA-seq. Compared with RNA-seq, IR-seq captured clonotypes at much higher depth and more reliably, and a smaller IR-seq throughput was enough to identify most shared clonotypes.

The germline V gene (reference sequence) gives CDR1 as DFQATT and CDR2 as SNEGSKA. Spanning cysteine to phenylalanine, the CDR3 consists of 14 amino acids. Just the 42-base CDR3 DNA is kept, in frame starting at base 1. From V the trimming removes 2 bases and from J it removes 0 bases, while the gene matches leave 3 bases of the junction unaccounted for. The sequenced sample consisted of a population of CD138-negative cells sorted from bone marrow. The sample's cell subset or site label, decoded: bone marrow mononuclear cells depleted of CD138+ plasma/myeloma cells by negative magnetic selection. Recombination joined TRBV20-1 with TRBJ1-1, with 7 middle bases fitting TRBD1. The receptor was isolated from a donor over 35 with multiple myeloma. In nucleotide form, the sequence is TGCAGTGCTAGACCGGGACAGCTGAACACTGAAGCTTTCTTT. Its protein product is CSARPGQLNTEAFF.